Shown below are 2 T cell receptor beta chains from a single sample sequenced in a study of cytomegalovirus exposure and HLA in healthy donors. PCR used 60 Vbeta primers and 13 Jbeta primers. TCRdb's copy holds only in-frame clones and misses some; the assay was immunoSEQ multiplex PCR. The sample has more than 100,000 clones; roughly 80% are singletons. Sequencing input: PBMCs. The receptor source for this set is a woman between 45 and 60 years old in good health and CMV-seropositive.

The rearrangement joins TRBV19 to TRBJ1-1; TRBD1 matches at 7 bases. Looked up from germline, CDR1 is LNHDA and CDR2 is SQIVND (reference sequence). The V and J ends lost 3 bases and 2 bases, in that order; junction bases with no gene match: 6. The CDR3 spans 15 residues. CDR3 in amino acids: CASSIRTGGNTEAFF. Here the CDR3 DNA reads TGTGCCAGTAGTATCCGGACAGGAGGAAACACTGAAGCTTTCTTT.

CDR3 residues: CSAYIQDRGYYGYTF. The CDR3 DNA sequence: TGCAGCGCTTATATTCAGGACAGGGGCTACTATGGCTACACCTTC. The V gene is TRBV29-1, the J gene TRBJ1-2; TRBD1 matches 9 bases. Per the germline V gene, CDR1 is SQVTM and CDR2 is ANQGSEA. This CDR3 has 15 amino acids. The V and J ends lost 7 bases and 3 bases, in that order; junction bases with no gene match: 12.